This T cell receptor (beta chain) derives from a study of T cell repertoires in cytomegalovirus infection. Study summary: Carrying CMV and the relevant HLA type showed in public TCR beta signatures. Regarding the study as a whole: The ex vivo response was dominated by HLA-C-restricted CMV-specific TCR beta clonotypes. Identification of carriers of CMV plus the relevant HLA was achieved through cumulative public TCR beta family frequency.

V lost 4 bases and J lost 2; bases outside the gene matches: 2. Germline V gene lookup returns CDR1 ENHRY and CDR2 SYGVKD. This CDR3 has 14 residues. Many counts were recorded for this clonotype. Its antigen remains unidentified. Using its own MiXCR run on the reads, TCRdb lists one record per CDR3 protein. The sample lists about half a million distinct CDR3 sequences; 30% to 35% were seen once. This sample comprised cultured PBMCs, obtained from culture after CMV antigen stimulation. This chain joins TRBV10-3 and TRBJ2-5; the match to TRBD2 covers 9 bases. The receptor comes from a human donor in good health (CMV status not recorded). Some clones in this sample may be carry-over from other donors' samples. The CDR3 region is CAISGLAAQETQYF. The CDR3, as DNA: TGTGCCATCAGTGGACTAGCGGCACAAGAGACCCAGTACTTC.